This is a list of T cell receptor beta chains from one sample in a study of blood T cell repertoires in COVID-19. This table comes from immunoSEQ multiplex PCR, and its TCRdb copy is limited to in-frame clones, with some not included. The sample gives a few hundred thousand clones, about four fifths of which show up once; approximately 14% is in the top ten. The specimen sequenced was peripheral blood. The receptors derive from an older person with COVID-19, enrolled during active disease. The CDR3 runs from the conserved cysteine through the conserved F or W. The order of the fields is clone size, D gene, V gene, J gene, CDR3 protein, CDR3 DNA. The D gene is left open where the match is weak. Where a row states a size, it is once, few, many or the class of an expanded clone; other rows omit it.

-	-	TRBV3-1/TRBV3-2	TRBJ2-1	CASSQSKGWSSYNEQFF	TGTGCCAGCAGCCAATCAAAGGGGTGGAGCTCCTACAATGAGCAGTTCTTC
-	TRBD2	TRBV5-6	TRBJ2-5	CASSPRLAGGRKETQYF	TGTGCCAGCAGCCCCAGACTAGCGGGGGGGAGAAAAGAGACCCAGTACTTC
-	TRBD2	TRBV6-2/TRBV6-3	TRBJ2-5	CASSRASGQETQYF	TGTGCCAGCAGTCGGGCTAGCGGCCAAGAGACCCAGTACTTC
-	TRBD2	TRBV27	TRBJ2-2	CASSLSGAGELFF	TGTGCCAGCAGTCTTAGCGGGGCCGGGGAGCTGTTTTTT
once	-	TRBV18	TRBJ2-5	CASSPLPATSETQYF	TGTGCCAGCTCACCACTTCCTGCAACTTCGGAGACCCAGTACTTC
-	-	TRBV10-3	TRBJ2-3	CAISETRSGTDTQYF	TGTGCCATCAGTGAGACCCGTAGCGGCACAGATACGCAGTATTTT
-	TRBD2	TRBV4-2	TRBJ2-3	CASSQDLAGGPRGGDTQYF	TGTGCCAGCAGCCAAGATTTGGCGGGAGGGCCAAGGGGGGGAGATACGCAGTATTTT
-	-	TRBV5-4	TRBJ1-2	CASSLVQANYGYTF	TGTGCCAGCAGCTTGGTACAGGCTAACTATGGCTACACCTTC
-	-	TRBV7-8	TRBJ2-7	CASSSLSYEQYF	TGTGCCAGCAGCTCCCTCTCCTACGAGCAGTACTTC
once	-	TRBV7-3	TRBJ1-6	CASSLSGHYNSPLHF	TGTGCCAGCAGCTTAAGTGGACACTATAATTCACCCCTCCACTTT
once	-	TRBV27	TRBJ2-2	CASSRDGGNTGELFF	TGTGCCAGCAGCCGAGACGGGGGGAACACCGGGGAGCTGTTTTTT
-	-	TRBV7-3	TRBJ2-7	CASSSVTGFEQYF	TGTGCCAGCAGCTCAGTCACAGGGTTCGAGCAGTACTTC
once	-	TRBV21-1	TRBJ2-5	CASSKEGQGGLAGVPSRQETQYF	TGTGCCAGCAGCAAAGAAGGGCAGGGGGGACTAGCGGGAGTCCCCTCACGCCAAGAGACCCAGTACTTC
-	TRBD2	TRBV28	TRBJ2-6	CASSGTSGTSGANVLTF	TGTGCCAGCAGCGGGACTAGCGGAACTTCTGGGGCCAACGTCCTGACTTTC
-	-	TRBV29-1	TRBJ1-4	CSVVIGSLNEKLFF	TGCAGCGTTGTTATTGGGTCACTAAATGAAAAACTGTTTTTT
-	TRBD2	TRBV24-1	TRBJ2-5	CATSETIAGKETQYF	TGTGCCACCAGTGAGACAATAGCGGGAAAAGAGACCCAGTACTTC
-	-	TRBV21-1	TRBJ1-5	CATDRVPVSNQPQHF	TGTGCCACGGACAGGGTACCGGTATCCAATCAGCCCCAGCATTTT
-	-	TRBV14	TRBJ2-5	CASSHHRSGLETQYF	TGTGCCAGCAGCCACCACAGGTCCGGCTTGGAGACCCAGTACTTC
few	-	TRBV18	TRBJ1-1	CASSPRNRDATEAFF	TGTGCCAGCTCGCCAAGGAACAGGGACGCCACTGAAGCTTTCTTT
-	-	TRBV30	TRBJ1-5	CAWSPDASGRNQPQHF	TGTGCCTGGAGTCCGGACGCGTCAGGGCGCAATCAGCCCCAGCATTTT
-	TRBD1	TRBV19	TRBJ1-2	CASSKGQARYGYTF	TGTGCCAGTAGCAAAGGACAGGCCCGCTATGGCTACACCTTC
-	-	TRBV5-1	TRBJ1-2	CASSLGQGRDGYTF	TGCGCCAGCAGCTTGGGCCAGGGAAGGGATGGCTACACCTTC
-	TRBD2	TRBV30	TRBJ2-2	CAWSSGRWKIGELFF	TGTGCCTGGAGTAGCGGGAGATGGAAAATCGGGGAGCTGTTTTTT
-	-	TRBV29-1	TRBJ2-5	CSVSGEQETQYF	TGCAGCGTTTCGGGGGAACAAGAGACCCAGTACTTC
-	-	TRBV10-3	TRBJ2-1	CAITPKGGGASNEQFF	TGTGCCATCACCCCGAAGGGCGGAGGGGCCTCCAATGAGCAGTTCTTC
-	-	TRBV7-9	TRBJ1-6	CASSFGGLNSPLHF	TGTGCCAGCAGCTTTGGGGGGTTGAATTCACCCCTCCACTTT
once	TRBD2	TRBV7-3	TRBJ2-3	CASSLLAGGPPDTQYF	TGTGCCAGCAGCCTACTAGCGGGGGGGCCGCCAGATACGCAGTATTTT